This TCR beta chain came from a study of blood T cell repertoires in COVID-19. Study-level information: COVID-19 samples from acute and convalescent phases originated in the United States, Italy and Spain.

Everyone who took part was roughly 18 to 89 years old, and they came from about 23 US areas. Recovered status in Cohort 3 required two negative PCRs, clearance, or symptom resolution. This clone was counted a single time. Per the germline V gene, CDR1 is MNHNS and CDR2 is SASEGT. This CDR3 spans 13 amino acids. Trimming removed 1 base from V and 8 bases from J, with 11 bases in between. Measured with immunoSEQ multiplex PCR; TCRdb has only the in-frame clones, and not every one. The table records some 400,000 clones, around 87% of them present only once. The sequence was collected from a man in his thirties or forties who had recovered from COVID-19. The rearrangement joins TRBV6-1 to TRBJ1-2, with D unclear. Input material: PBMCs or T cells enriched from blood (not recorded which). CDR3 coding DNA: TGTGCCAGCAGTGAAGATCCAGCAGGAGGCTACACCTTC. Translated: CASSEDPAGGYTF.